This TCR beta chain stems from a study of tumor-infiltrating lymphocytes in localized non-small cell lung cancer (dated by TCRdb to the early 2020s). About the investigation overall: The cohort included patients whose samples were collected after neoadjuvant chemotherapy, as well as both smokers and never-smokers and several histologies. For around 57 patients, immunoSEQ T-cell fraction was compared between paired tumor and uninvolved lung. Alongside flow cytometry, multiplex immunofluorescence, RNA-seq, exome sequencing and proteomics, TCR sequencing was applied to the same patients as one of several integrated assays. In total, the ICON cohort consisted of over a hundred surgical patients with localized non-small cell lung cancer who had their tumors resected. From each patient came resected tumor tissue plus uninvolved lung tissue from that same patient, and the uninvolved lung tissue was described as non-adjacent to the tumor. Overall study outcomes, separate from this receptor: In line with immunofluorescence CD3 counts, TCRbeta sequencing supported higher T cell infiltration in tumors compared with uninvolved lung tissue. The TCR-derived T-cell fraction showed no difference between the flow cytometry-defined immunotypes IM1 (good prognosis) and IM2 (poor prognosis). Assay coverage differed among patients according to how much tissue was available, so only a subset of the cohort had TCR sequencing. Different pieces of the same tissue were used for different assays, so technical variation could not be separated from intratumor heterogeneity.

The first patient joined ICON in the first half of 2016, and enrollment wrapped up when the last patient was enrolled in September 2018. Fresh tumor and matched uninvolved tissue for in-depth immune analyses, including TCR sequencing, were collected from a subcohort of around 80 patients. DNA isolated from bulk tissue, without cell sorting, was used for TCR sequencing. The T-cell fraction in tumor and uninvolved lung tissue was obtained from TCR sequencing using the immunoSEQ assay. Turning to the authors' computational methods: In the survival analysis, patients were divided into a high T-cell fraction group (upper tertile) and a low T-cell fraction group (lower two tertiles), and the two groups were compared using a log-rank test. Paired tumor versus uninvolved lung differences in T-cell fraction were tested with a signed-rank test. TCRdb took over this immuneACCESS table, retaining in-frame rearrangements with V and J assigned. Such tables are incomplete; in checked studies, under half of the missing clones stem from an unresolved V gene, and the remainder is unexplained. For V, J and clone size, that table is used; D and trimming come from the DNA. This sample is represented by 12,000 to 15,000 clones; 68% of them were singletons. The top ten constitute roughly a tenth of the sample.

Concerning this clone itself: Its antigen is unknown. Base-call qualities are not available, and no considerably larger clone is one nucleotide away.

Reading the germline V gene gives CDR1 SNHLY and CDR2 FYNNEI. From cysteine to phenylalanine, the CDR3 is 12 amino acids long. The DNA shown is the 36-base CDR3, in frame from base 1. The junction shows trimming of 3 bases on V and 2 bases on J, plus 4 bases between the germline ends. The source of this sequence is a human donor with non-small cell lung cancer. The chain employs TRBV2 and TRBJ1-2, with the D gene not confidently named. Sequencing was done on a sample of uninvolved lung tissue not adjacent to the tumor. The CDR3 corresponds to CASSDRNYGYTF. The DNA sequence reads TGTGCCAGCAGTGACAGAAACTATGGCTACACCTTC.